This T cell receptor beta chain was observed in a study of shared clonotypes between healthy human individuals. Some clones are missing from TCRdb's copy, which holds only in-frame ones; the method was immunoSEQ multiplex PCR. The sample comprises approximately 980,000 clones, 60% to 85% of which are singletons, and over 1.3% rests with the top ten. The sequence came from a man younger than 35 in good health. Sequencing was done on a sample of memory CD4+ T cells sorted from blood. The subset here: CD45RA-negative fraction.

The CDR3 is CASSSLAGTGFYEQYF. CDR3 nucleotides: TGTGCCAGCAGTTCATTAGCCGGGACAGGGTTCTACGAGCAGTACTTC. This chain uses TRBV6-5 with TRBJ2-7; 9 nucleotides align to TRBD1. Germline V gene sequence: CDR1 MNHEY, CDR2 SVGAGI. V shed 4 bases, J shed 3 bases, and the junction held 10 bases outside the gene matches. The CDR3 covers 16 residues.